This T cell receptor beta chain was obtained from a study of blood T cells in healthy people across ages. Each sample provided at least 6 micrograms of extracted total RNA. The CDR3 spans 12 residues. Germline assignment: CDR1 DFQATT and CDR2 SNEGSKA (reference sequence). The ends were cut back, 8 bases at V and 0 bases at J, with 10 bases in the middle. It was with a sample-barcoded 5' primer and a J-beta primer mix that a second PCR of roughly 7 to 12 cycles was run. Per-sample output comprised a minimum of 2.5 million paired-end reads containing CDR3. TCRdb processed the 5' RACE reads anew with MiXCR; each CDR3 protein has one entry. In the table there are approximately 1.5 million distinct CDR3 sequences, about 42% of which are singletons. Findings and limits, study-wide: In long-lived donors, naive CD4+ cell counts and diversity exceeded those of aged donors.

This clonotype was detected a few times. The antigen is not known. What was sequenced was blood. The origin of this receptor is a woman aged 18-29 years in good health. The chain uses TRBV20-1 and TRBJ2-5, with a possible D match to TRBD2 (5 bases). The CDR3 coding sequence is TGCAGTACCCGGGATTACCAAGAGACCCAGTACTTC. This gives the protein CSTRDYQETQYF.